The 5 T cell receptor beta chains given below trace back to one sample, sequenced in a study of control samples from healthy donors and cancer patients. Generated by immunoSEQ multiplex PCR, the TCRdb table keeps only in-frame clones and is missing some. Of around 130,000 clones in the sample, roughly 88% were seen once. The sequenced sample was blood. The origin of the receptors is a man between 45 and 60 years old in good health.

The rearrangement links TRBV20-1 to TRBJ2-7; weak D call: TRBD2 (5 bases). Germline CDR1 is DFQATT and CDR2 is SNEGSKA (reference sequence). This CDR3 region has 10 residues. As DNA, the CDR3 is TGCAGCTCCGGGATCTACGAGCAGTACTTC. It translates to CSSGIYEQYF.

V and J are TRBV10-3 and TRBJ2-7; TRBD1 aligns across 11 bases. V shed 6 bases and J 5 bases; nucleotides not matched to a gene: 6. The CDR3 is made up of 14 amino acids. Germline V gene data show CDR1 as ENHRY and CDR2 as SYGVKD. The chain's CDR3 is CAISAGQGVNEQYF. In DNA form, the CDR3 reads TGTGCCATCAGCGCGGGACAGGGGGTGAACGAGCAGTACTTC.

This clone occurred once. This chain uses TRBV10-3 with TRBJ2-7; D remains unclear. The CDR3 contains 13 residues. The germline V and J ends were trimmed by 0 bases and 3 bases, with 6 bases remaining between them. Germline loops: CDR1 ENHRY, CDR2 SYGVKD. This chain's CDR3 is CAISESMGYEQYF. The CDR3 coding sequence is TGTGCCATCAGTGAGTCGATGGGCTACGAGCAGTACTTC.

The table lists this clone with a few counts. Other DNA sequences in this sample translate to the same CDR3. In nucleotides, the CDR3 is TGTGCCAGCAGCCAAGCGGCCCAGCTGAACACTGAAGCTTTCTTT. This gives the protein CASSQAAQLNTEAFF. V and J are TRBV4-2 and TRBJ1-1; unclear D gene. Germline CDR1 reads LGHNA; CDR2 reads YNFKEQ. V lost 1 base, J lost 0 bases, and 9 bases lay in between. The CDR3 has 15 amino acids.

The chain joins TRBV28 to TRBJ1-5; D call uncertain. The V gene lost 3 bases and the J gene lost 3 bases, with 6 bases spanning the gap. From germline, CDR1 is MDHEN and CDR2 SYDVKM. The CDR3 length is 13 residues. CDR3 residues: CASSFRYNQPQHF. CDR3 bases: TGTGCCAGCAGTTTCAGATACAATCAGCCCCAGCATTTT.